This T cell receptor beta chain is from a study of patients and donors after allogeneic stem cell transplantation. This CDR3 has 13 residues. Germline V gene sequence: CDR1 MNHEY, CDR2 SVGEGT. The V gene lost 2 bases and the J gene lost 11 bases, with 15 bases spanning the gap. Via MiXCR, TCRdb re-called the RT-PCR reads, giving one row per CDR3 protein. The repertoire holds a few hundred thousand distinct CDR3 sequences, with about 37% as singletons. Sequenced material: blood, either unsorted or a sorted T cell fraction (not recorded which). This TCR derives from a human donor who was either an allogeneic HSCT recipient or a stem cell or donor lymphocyte infusion donor (not recorded which). It is not recorded whose cells these are; they may come from a transplant donor. The chain couples TRBV6-2 or TRBV6-3 to TRBJ1-1, with a tentative D call TRBD1 (5 bases). This CDR3 reads CASSYLLFGTAFF. For the CDR3, the DNA is TGTGCCAGCAGTTACCTTCTCTTCGGGACGGCTTTCTTT.